The entry that follows covers one TCR beta chain sequence. V was cut by 6 bases and J by 11 bases, with 19 bases left in between. Looked up from germline, CDR1 is SEHNR and CDR2 is FQNEAQ (reference sequence). CDR3 length equals 13 residues. Categorization into cohorts depended on clinical history that participants reported. This record comes from a study of blood T cell repertoires in COVID-19. About the research overall: Both acute and convalescent COVID-19 samples were obtained from the United States, Italy and Spain. T cells, B-cell-depleted T cells, or PBMCs supplied cDNA or gDNA.

How the authors handled the data: Estimation of nucleated cell counts relied on the amplification of reference gene primers. Assay: immunoSEQ multiplex PCR; the TCRdb copy retains only in-frame clones and omits some. V and J calls and clone size follow that table, whereas D and trimming were derived from the DNA. The sample shows 150,000 to 200,000 clones, roughly 88% of them seen only once. The source material was PBMCs or T cells enriched from blood (not recorded which). The clonotype comes from a woman aged 18-29 years who had recovered from COVID-19. This sequence joins TRBV7-9 and TRBJ1-1; D is unclear. CDR3 in DNA: TGTGCCAGCAGGCCCGGGAGCGGGCTGGTTGCTTTCTTT. Its protein product is CASRPGSGLVAFF.